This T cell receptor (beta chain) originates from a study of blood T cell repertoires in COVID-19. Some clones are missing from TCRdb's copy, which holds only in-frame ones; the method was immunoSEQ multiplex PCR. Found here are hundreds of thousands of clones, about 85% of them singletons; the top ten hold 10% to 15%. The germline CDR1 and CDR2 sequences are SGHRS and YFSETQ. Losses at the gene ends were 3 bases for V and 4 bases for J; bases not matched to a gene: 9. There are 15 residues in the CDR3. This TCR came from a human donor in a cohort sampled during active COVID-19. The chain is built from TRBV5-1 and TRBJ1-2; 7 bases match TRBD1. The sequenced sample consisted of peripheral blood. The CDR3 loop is CASSWDVQGTYGYTF. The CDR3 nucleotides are TGCGCCAGCAGCTGGGACGTACAGGGGACCTATGGCTACACCTTC.